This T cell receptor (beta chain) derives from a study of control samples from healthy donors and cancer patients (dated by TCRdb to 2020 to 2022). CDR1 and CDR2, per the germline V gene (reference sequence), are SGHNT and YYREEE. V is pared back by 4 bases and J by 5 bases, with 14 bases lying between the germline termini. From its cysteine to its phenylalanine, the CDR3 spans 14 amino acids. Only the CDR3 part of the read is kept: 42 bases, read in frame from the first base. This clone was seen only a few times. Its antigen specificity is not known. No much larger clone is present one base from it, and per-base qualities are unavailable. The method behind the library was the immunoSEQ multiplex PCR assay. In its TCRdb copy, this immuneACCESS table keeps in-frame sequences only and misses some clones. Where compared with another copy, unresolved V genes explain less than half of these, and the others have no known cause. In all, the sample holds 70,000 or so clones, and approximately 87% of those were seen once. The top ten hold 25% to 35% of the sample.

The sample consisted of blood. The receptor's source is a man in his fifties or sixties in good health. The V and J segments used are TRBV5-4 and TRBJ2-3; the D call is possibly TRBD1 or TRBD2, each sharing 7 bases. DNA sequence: TGTGCCAGCAGCGAGACAGGGAGGGAAGATACGCAGTATTTT. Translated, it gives CASSETGREDTQYF.